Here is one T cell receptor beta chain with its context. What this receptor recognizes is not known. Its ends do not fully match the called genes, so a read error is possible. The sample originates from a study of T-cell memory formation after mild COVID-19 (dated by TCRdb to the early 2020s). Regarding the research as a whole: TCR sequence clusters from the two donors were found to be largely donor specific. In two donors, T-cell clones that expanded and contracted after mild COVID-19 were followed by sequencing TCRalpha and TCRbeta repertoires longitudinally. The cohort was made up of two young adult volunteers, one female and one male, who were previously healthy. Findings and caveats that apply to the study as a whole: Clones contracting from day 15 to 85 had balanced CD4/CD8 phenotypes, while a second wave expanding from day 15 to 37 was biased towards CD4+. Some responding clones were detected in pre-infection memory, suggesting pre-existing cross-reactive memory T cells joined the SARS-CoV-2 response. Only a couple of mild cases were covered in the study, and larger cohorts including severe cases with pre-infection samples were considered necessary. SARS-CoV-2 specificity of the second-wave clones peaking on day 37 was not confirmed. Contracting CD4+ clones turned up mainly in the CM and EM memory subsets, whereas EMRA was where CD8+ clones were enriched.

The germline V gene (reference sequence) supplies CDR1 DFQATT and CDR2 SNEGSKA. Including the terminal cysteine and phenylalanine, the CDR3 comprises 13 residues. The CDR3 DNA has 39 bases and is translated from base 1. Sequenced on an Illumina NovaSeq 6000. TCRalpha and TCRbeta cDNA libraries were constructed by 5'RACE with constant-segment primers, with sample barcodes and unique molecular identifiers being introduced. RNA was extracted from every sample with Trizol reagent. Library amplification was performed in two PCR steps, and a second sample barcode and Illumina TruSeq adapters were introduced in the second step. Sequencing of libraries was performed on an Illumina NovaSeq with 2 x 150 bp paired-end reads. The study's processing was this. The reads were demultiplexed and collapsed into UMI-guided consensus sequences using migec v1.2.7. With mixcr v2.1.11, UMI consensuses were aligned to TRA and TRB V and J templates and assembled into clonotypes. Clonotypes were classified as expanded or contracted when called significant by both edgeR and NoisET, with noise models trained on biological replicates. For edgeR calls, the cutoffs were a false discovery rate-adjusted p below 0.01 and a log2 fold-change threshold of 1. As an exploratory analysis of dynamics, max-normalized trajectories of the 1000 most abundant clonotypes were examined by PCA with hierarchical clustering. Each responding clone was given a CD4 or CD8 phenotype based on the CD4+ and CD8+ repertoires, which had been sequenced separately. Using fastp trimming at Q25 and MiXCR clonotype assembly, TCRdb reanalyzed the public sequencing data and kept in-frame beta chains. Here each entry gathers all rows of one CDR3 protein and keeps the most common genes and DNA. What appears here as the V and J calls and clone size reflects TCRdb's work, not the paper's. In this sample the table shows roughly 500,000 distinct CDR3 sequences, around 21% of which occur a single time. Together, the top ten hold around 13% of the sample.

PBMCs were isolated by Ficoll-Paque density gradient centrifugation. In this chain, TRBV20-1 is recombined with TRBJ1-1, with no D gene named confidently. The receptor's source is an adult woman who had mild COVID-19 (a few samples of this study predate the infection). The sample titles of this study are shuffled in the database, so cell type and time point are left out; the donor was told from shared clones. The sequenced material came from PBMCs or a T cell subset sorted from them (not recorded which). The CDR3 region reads CSARVKGISTEIF. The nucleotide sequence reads TGCAGTGCTAGAGTTAAAGGGATCAGTACGGAAATCTTT.